This is a list of T cell receptor beta chains from one sample in a study of cytomegalovirus exposure and HLA in healthy donors. Sequencing was performed with immunoSEQ multiplex PCR; in TCRdb, only in-frame clones are kept and a portion is missing. The table includes 250,000 or so clones, around nine tenths detected once. Specimen: PBMCs. The receptor source for this set is a girl aged 2-10 years in good health and CMV-seronegative. CDR3s include the opening cysteine and the closing phenylalanine or tryptophan. D genes are given only for firm matches. A row's size may be missing; if present it is once, few, many or a size class.

clone_size j_call d_call v_call cdr3_nt cdr3_aa
. TRBJ2-5 TRBD2 TRBV19 TGTGCCAGTAGTAGGGGGACTAGTGGGGAGACCCAGTACTTC CASSRGTSGETQYF
. TRBJ1-1 . TRBV5-1 TGCGCCAGCAGCCTTCGGGGGGGGGAGCCCTCGAACACTGAAGCTTTCTTT CASSLRGGEPSNTEAFF
. TRBJ2-7 . TRBV20-1 TGCAGTGCGGGGGGACTCTCCGAGCAGTACTTC CSAGGLSEQYF
. TRBJ1-1 . TRBV7-6 TGTGCCAGCAGCTTGGTTGGGGGGGTCCCGAACACTGAAGCTTTCTTT CASSLVGGVPNTEAFF
. TRBJ2-1 . TRBV2 TGTGCCAGCAGTCAACGGACTCCTTACAATGAGCAGTTCTTC CASSQRTPYNEQFF
. TRBJ1-3 . TRBV6-1 TGTGCCAGCAGATCCCAGGATTACTCTGGAAACACCATATATTTT CASRSQDYSGNTIYF
. TRBJ1-2 TRBD1 TRBV10-1 TGCGCCAGCAGATGGGACAGGGAGTATGGCTACACCTTC CASRWDREYGYTF
. TRBJ2-2 TRBD1 TRBV5-5 TGTGCCAGCAGTCCCCAGGGGGCCCTCTTGACCGGGGAGCTGTTTTTT CASSPQGALLTGELFF
. TRBJ2-7 TRBD2 TRBV7-9 TGTTCCAGCAGCTTAGGCAGCGGGAGGGCCTCCGGCGAGCAGTACTTC CSSSLGSGRASGEQYF
. TRBJ2-3 . TRBV7-9 TGTGCCAGCAGCTCACCACTTCAGGGGCTCGAGACAGATACGCAGTATTTT CASSSPLQGLETDTQYF
. TRBJ1-2 . TRBV5-4 TGTGCCAGCAGCTTGGAAGGGCGGCAGGGGCTCGGCTACACCTTC CASSLEGRQGLGYTF
. TRBJ2-7 . TRBV5-1 TGCGCCAGCAGAAGTCCCTCCGGCGAGCAGTACTTC CASRSPSGEQYF
. TRBJ1-1 TRBD1 TRBV30 TGTGCCTGGAGGAAGACAGGGGTCATGAACACTGAAGCTTTCTTT CAWRKTGVMNTEAFF
. TRBJ2-7 . TRBV2 TGTGCCAGCAGTGTGGCTTACGAGCAGTACTTC CASSVAYEQYF
. TRBJ1-2 . TRBV9 TGTGCCAGCAACAAAGGAGGGGATGGCTACACCTTC CASNKGGDGYTF
. TRBJ1-1 TRBD1 TRBV10-2 TGCGCCAGCAGCGAGGGACAGGGCACTGAAGCTTTCTTT CASSEGQGTEAFF
. TRBJ2-2 TRBD1 TRBV25-1 TGTGCCAGCAGAGGACAGGGCGGCACCGGGGAGCTGTTTTTT CASRGQGGTGELFF
. TRBJ2-7 . TRBV6-5 TGTGCCAGCTCACGGGAGAACTCCTACGAGCAGTACTTC CASSRENSYEQYF
. TRBJ2-7 TRBD1 TRBV5-4 TGTGCCAGCAGCGTACGGGACAGCTCGGGGACCTACGAGCAGTACTTC CASSVRDSSGTYEQYF
. TRBJ2-5 TRBD2 TRBV30 TGTGCCTGGTGCCACCCGAATAGCGGGGGTAGAGAGACCCAGTACTTC CAWCHPNSGGRETQYF
. TRBJ2-7 . TRBV5-1 TGCGCCAGCAGCTTGCGTGCGACAGGCTACGAGCAGTACTTC CASSLRATGYEQYF
. TRBJ1-3 . TRBV11-2 TGTGCCAGCAGCTTAGCGGTGTTGGCTGGAAACACCATATATTTT CASSLAVLAGNTIYF
. TRBJ2-3 TRBD1 TRBV5-6 TGTGCCAGCAGCTTTATCGGGACAGCTAGCACAGATACGCAGTATTTT CASSFIGTASTDTQYF
. TRBJ2-3 TRBD1 TRBV9 TGTGCCAGCAGCCCGGGGGGGGACAGGGGTACGCAGTATTTT CASSPGGDRGTQYF
. TRBJ2-7 TRBD1 TRBV11-3 TGTGCCAGCAGCCGAACAGGGGATGGAGAGCAGTACTTC CASSRTGDGEQYF
. TRBJ1-5 TRBD1 TRBV6-5 TGTGCCAGCAGTGGGGGGACAGGGGATCAGCCCCAGCATTTT CASSGGTGDQPQHF
. TRBJ2-1 TRBD2 TRBV5-8 TGTGCCAGCAGCTTAGCGGGGGGGGGCTACAATGAGCAGTTCTTC CASSLAGGGYNEQFF
. TRBJ2-3 . TRBV6-1 TGTGCCAGCAGGAACTATGGGACAGATACGCAGTATTTT CASRNYGTDTQYF
. TRBJ1-1 . TRBV19 TGTGCCAGTAGTACCTCCCGGGGGGGCACCGGTGAAGCTTTCTTT CASSTSRGGTGEAFF
. TRBJ2-1 . TRBV5-1 TGCGCCAGCAGCTCGTATAGCGGTACCTACAATGAGCAGTTCTTC CASSSYSGTYNEQFF
. TRBJ1-6 TRBD1 TRBV4-1 TGCGCCAGCAGCCAATACCGACAGGGAACCTATAATTCACCCCTCCACTTT CASSQYRQGTYNSPLHF
. TRBJ1-1 TRBD1 TRBV19 TGTGCCAGTGTGACAGGGAGAACTGAAGCTTTCTTT CASVTGRTEAFF
. TRBJ1-5 . TRBV19 TGTGCCAGTAGTATTCTGGTAGTGGGACAATTCAATCAGCCCCAGCATTTT CASSILVVGQFNQPQHF
once TRBJ1-3 . TRBV6-8 TGTGCCAGGAACCTGTTCGGCCGACACTCTGGAAACACCATATATTTT CARNLFGRHSGNTIYF
. TRBJ1-2 . TRBV21-1 TGTGCCAGCAGCCAAGCCAGGGACAGTCAAGATTTTAACTATGGCTACACCTTC CASSQARDSQDFNYGYTF
. TRBJ1-5 . TRBV25-1 TGTGCCAGCACCTTAGGGGGAAATCAGCCCCAGCATTTT CASTLGGNQPQHF
. TRBJ1-1 . TRBV5-1 TGCGCCAGCAGGGGTGTCGAGGGATTGAACACTGAAGCTTTCTTT CASRGVEGLNTEAFF
. TRBJ2-5 TRBD1 TRBV2 TGTGCCAGCAGCACCGGCCGTTGGAGAACTCAAACAACAGGGGTTAGCCAGTACTTC CASSTGRWRTQTTGVSQYF
few TRBJ2-4 TRBD2 TRBV7-9 TGTGCCAGCAGCTTCTGGGTCCAGGGAGGGCGAAAAAACATTCAGTACTTC CASSFWVQGGRKNIQYF
. TRBJ2-3 . TRBV29-1 TGCAGCTCCGCCGTGGGCCTAGCCACAGATACGCAGTATTTT CSSAVGLATDTQYF
few TRBJ1-4 TRBD1 TRBV4-1 TGCGCCAGCAGCCAGGGGACAGGGAGGGATGAAAAACTGTTTTTT CASSQGTGRDEKLFF
. TRBJ1-2 . TRBV27 TGTGCCACTCTACGCGCAGGGGTAGATGGCTATGGCTACACCTTC CATLRAGVDGYGYTF
. TRBJ2-1 TRBD1 TRBV5-6 TGTGCCAGCAGCCATTTGGACAGGCTTCACTACAATGAGCAGTTCTTC CASSHLDRLHYNEQFF
once TRBJ2-7 TRBD2 TRBV6-5 TGTGCCAGTACTAGCGGGAGCTACGAGCAGTACTTC CASTSGSYEQYF
. TRBJ2-7 TRBD1 TRBV5-5 TGTGCCAGCAGCTTCCGGGACAGGGACCTCTCCGAGCAGTACTTC CASSFRDRDLSEQYF
. TRBJ2-5 TRBD2 TRBV2 TGTGCCAGCAGGTCGTCTAGCGGGGAAGAGACCCAGTACTTC CASRSSSGEETQYF
. TRBJ2-7 TRBD2 TRBV7-7 TGTGCTAGCAGCCCCTTCGCGGGGGAATCCTACGAGCAGTACTTC CASSPFAGESYEQYF
. TRBJ2-1 TRBD2 TRBV6-5 TGTGCCAGCAGCCCAACCGGGGGGAATGAGCAGTTCTTC CASSPTGGNEQFF
. TRBJ1-4 . TRBV12-5 TGTGCTAGTGGATTCCGGGACACAAAAGAGGAAAAACTGTTTTTT CASGFRDTKEEKLFF
once TRBJ2-1 TRBD2 TRBV9 TGTGCCAGCACTCCCAGCGGGGAACCCTACAATGAGCAGTTCTTC CASTPSGEPYNEQFF
once TRBJ2-1 . TRBV13 TGTGCCAGCAGCTTAGGTGCTATTCAATCGGGTGAGCAGTTCTTC CASSLGAIQSGEQFF
few TRBJ2-3 . TRBV6-4 TGTGCCAGCAGTGGAGGCAGCACAGATACGCAGTATTTT CASSGGSTDTQYF